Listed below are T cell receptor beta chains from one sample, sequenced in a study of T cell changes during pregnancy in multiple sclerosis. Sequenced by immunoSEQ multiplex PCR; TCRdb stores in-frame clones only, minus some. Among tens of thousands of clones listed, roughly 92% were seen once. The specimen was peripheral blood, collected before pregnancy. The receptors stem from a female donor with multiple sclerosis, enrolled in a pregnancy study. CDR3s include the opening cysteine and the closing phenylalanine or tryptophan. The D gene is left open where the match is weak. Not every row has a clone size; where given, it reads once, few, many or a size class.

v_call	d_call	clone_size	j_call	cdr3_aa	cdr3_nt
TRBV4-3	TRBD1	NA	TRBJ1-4	CASSQGQGGNEKLFF	TGCGCCAGCAGCCAAGGACAGGGGGGGAATGAAAAACTGTTTTTT
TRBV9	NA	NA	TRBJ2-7	CASSFISGEEQYF	TGTGCCAGCAGCTTTATTTCTGGGGAGGAGCAGTACTTC
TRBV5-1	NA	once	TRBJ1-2	CASSGTGHNYGYTF	TGCGCCAGCAGCGGCACAGGCCATAACTATGGCTACACCTTC
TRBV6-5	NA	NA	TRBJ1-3	CASSDDTGNTIYF	TGTGCCAGCAGTGACGACACTGGAAACACCATATATTTT
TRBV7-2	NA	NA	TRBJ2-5	CASSGDTGRGNQYF	TGTGCCAGCAGCGGTGATACAGGACGGGGGAACCAGTACTTC
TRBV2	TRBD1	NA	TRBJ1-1	CANILTGETEAFF	TGTGCCAACATACTGACAGGGGAGACTGAAGCTTTCTTT
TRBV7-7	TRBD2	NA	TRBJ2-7	CAILAGGYEQYF	TGTGCTATTCTAGCGGGGGGCTACGAGCAGTACTTC
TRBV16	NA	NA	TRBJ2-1	CASSPPTGRDNEQFF	TGTGCCAGCAGCCCCCCGACAGGACGGGACAATGAGCAGTTCTTC
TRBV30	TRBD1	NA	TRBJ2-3	CAWAPGQLSTDTQYF	TGTGCCTGGGCCCCGGGACAGCTTAGCACAGATACGCAGTATTTT
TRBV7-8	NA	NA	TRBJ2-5	CASSLIQETQYF	TGTGCCAGCAGCCTTATCCAAGAGACCCAGTACTTC
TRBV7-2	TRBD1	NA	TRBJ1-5	CASSSGTGGLSNQPQHF	TGTGCCAGCAGCTCTGGGACAGGGGGCCTTAGCAATCAGCCCCAGCATTTT
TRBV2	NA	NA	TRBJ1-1	CASRGEAGTPNTEAFF	TGTGCCAGCAGGGGGGAGGCCGGTACCCCGAACACTGAAGCTTTCTTT
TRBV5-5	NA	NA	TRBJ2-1	CASSLVGDTEQFF	TGTGCCAGCAGCTTGGTAGGGGATACTGAGCAGTTCTTC
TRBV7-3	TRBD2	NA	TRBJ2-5	CASSLTAREGAQYF	TGTGCCAGCAGCTTAACGGCCAGGGAGGGTGCCCAGTACTTC
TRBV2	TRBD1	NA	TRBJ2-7	CASSESRGNSYEQYF	TGTGCCAGCAGTGAGAGCAGGGGGAACTCCTACGAGCAGTACTTC